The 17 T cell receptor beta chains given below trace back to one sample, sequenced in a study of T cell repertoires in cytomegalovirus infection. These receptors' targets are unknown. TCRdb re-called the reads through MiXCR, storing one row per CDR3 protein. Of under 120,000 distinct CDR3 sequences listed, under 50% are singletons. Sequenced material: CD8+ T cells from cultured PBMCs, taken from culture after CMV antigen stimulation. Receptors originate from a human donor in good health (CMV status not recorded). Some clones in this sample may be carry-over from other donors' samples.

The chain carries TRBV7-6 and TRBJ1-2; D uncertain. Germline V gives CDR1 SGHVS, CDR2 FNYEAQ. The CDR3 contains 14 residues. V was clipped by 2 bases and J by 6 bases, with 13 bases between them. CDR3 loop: CASSLSAGGHGYTF. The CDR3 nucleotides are TGTGCCAGCAGCTTATCGGCGGGAGGTCATGGCTACACCTTC. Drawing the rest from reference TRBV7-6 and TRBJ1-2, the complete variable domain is GAGVSQSPRYKVTKRGQDVALRCDPISGHVSLYWYRQALGQGPEFLTYFNYEAQQDKSGLPNDRFSAERPEGSISTLTIQRTEQRDSAMYRCASSLSAGGHGYTFGSGTRLTVV.

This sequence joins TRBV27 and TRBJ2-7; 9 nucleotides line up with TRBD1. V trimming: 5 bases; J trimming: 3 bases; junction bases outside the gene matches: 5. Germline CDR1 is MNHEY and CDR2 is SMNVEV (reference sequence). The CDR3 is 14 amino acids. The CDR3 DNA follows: TGTGCCAGCAGTCTCGGGACAGGGTTCTACGAGCAGTACTTC. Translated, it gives CASSLGTGFYEQYF.

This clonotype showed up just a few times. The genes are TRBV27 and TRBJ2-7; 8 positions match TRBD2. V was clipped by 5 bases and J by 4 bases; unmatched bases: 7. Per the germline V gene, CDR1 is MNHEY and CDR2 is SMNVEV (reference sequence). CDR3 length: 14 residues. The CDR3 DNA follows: TGTGCCAGCAGTCCCGGGGGGGCGCGTTACGAGCAGTACTTC. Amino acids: CASSPGGARYEQYF.

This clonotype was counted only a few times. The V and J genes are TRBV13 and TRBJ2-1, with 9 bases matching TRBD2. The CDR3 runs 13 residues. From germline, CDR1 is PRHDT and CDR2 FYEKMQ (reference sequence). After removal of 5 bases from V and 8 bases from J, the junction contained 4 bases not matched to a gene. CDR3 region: CASSPGLAHEQFF. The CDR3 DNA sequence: TGTGCCAGCAGCCCGGGACTAGCTCATGAGCAGTTCTTC.

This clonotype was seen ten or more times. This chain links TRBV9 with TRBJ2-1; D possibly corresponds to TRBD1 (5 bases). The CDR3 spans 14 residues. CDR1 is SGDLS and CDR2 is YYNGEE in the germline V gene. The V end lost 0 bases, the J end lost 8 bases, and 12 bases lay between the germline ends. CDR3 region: CASSVETGYDEQFF. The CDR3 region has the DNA TGTGCCAGCAGCGTAGAAACAGGTTACGATGAGCAGTTCTTC.

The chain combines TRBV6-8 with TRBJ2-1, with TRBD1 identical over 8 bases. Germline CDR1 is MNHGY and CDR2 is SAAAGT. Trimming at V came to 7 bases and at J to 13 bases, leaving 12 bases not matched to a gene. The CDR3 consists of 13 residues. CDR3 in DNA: TGTGCCAGCATTCCTGGGGCCGGGACAGGTCAGTTCTTC. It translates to CASIPGAGTGQFF.

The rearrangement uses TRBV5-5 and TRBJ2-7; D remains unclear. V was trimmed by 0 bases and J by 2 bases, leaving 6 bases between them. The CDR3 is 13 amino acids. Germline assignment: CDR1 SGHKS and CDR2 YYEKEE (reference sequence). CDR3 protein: CASSLDTAYEQYF. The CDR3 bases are TGTGCCAGCAGCTTGGATACAGCCTACGAGCAGTACTTC.

CDR3 residues: CASSPPDSGGAEETQYF. The CDR3 nucleotides are TGTGCCAGCAGCCCTCCGGATAGCGGGGGGGCGGAGGAGACCCAGTACTTC. The chain couples TRBV6-6 to TRBJ2-5; 11 nucleotides align to TRBD2. CDR3 length: 17 residues. V lost 6 bases, J lost 5 bases, and 14 bases stayed unmatched. In germline, CDR1 is MNHNY, CDR2 SVGAGI (reference sequence).

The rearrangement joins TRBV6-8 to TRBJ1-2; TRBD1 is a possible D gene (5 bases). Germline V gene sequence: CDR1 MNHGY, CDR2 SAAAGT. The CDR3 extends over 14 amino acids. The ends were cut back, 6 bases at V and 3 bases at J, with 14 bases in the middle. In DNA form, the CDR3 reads TGTGCCAGCAGATCCATCCTAGGGGACTATGGCTACACCTTC. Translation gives CASRSILGDYGYTF.

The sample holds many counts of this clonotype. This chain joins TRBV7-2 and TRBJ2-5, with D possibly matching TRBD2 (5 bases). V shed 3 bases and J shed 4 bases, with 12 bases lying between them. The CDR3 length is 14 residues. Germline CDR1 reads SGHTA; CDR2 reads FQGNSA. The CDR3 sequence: CASSFMASSETQYF. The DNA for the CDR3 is TGTGCCAGCAGCTTTATGGCTAGCTCAGAGACCCAGTACTTC.

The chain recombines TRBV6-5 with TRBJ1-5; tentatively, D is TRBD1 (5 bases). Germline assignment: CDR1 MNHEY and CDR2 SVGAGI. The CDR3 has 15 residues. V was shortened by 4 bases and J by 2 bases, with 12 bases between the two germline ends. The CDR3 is CASSLIGGGNQPQHF. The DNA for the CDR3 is TGTGCCAGCAGTTTAATCGGGGGAGGCAATCAGCCCCAGCATTTT.

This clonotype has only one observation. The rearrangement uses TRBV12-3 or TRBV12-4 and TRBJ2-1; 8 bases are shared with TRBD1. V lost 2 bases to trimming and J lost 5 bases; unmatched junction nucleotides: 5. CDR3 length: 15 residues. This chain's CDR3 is CASSLPGQGDNEQFF. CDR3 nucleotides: TGTGCCAGCAGTTTACCTGGACAGGGCGACAATGAGCAGTTCTTC.

CDR3 in amino acids: CASSYGSEAFF. The DNA for the CDR3 is TGTGCCAGCAGTTACGGCAGTGAAGCTTTCTTT. The chain employs TRBV12-3 or TRBV12-4 and TRBJ1-1; D is unclear. V dropped 4 bases and J dropped 7 bases, with 7 bases sitting between them. This CDR3 has 11 residues.

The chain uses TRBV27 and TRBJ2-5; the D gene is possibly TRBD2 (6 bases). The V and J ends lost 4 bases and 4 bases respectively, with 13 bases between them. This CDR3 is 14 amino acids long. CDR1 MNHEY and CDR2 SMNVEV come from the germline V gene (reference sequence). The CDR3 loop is CASSSPTRGETQYF. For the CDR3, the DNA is TGTGCCAGCAGTTCCCCGACTAGAGGAGAGACCCAGTACTTC.

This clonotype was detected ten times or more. CDR3 nucleotide sequence: TGTGCCAGCAGTCTCACCCTCCGGACAATTCGCGAGGGCTACACCTTC. It yields the protein CASSLTLRTIREGYTF. The V call is TRBV28, the J call TRBJ1-2, with D perhaps TRBD1 (5 bases). Looked up from germline, CDR1 is MDHEN and CDR2 is SYDVKM. The CDR3 sequence is 16 residues long. Between the trimmed V and J ends, which lost 5 bases and 8 bases, there was a span of 24 bases.

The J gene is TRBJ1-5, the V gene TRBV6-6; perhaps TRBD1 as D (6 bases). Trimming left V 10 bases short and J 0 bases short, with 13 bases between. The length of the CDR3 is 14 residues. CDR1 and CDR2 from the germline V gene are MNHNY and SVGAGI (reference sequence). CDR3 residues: CATQDSFSNQPQHF. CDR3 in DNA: TGTGCCACCCAGGACAGCTTTAGCAATCAGCCCCAGCATTTT.

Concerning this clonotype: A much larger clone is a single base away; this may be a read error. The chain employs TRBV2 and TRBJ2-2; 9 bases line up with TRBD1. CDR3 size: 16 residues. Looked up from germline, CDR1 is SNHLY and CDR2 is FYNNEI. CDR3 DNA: TGTGCCAGCAGTGAGGGGGGGACAGGGAACACCGGGGTGCTGTTTTTT. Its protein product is CASSEGGTGNTGVLFF. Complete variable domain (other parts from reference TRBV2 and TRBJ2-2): EPEVTQTPSHQVTQMGQEVILRCVPISNHLYFYWYRQILGQKVEFLVSFYNNEISEKSEIFDDQFSVERPDGSNFTLKIRSTKLEDSAMYFCASSEGGTGNTGVLFFGEGSRLTVL.